The clone carrying this T cell receptor (beta chain) has a single count. The CDR3 totals 16 residues. V lost 0 bases and J lost 0, with 12 bases in between. Per the germline V gene, CDR1 is SGHRS and CDR2 is YFSETQ. These data come from a study of blood T cell repertoires in COVID-19. As originally analysed: Amplifying reference gene primers gave estimates of nucleated cell counts. This table comes from immunoSEQ multiplex PCR, and its TCRdb copy is limited to in-frame clones, with some not included. That table is the source of V, J and clone size, and D and trimming were worked out from the DNA. The sample shows approximately 260,000 clones, 82% of them seen only once.

This sequence was found in a woman of 80 years or more with active or convalescent COVID-19. V usage is TRBV5-1 and J usage is TRBJ1-1; D uncertain. Sequencing was carried out using peripheral blood. CDR3 DNA sequence: TGCGCCAGCAGCTTGGCCGAGATAGCACTGAACACTGAAGCTTTCTTT. It encodes CASSLAEIALNTEAFF.